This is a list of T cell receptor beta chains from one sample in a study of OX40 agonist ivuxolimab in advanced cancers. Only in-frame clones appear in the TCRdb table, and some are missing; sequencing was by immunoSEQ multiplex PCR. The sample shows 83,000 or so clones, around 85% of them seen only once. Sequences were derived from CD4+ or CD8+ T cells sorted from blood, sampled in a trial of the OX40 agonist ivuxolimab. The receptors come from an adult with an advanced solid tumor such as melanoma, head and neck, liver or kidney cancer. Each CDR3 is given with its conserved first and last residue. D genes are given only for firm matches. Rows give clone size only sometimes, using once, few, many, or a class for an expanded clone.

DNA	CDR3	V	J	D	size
TGTGCCAGCAGGCGGTCCAGGAACACTGAAGCTTTCTTT	CASRRSRNTEAFF	TRBV6-5	TRBJ1-1	NA	NA
TGTGCCAGCAGCCCGTTGAGGTCTGGAAACACCATATATTTT	CASSPLRSGNTIYF	TRBV2	TRBJ1-3	NA	NA
TGTGCCAGCAGTATACTCTCCGGGACTAGCGGGAGTTGGGAGCAGTACTTC	CASSILSGTSGSWEQYF	TRBV27	TRBJ2-7	TRBD2	NA
TGCGCCAGCACCTCCGAGGGCAAGCTAGCGGGAGGCACCTACGAGCAGTACTTC	CASTSEGKLAGGTYEQYF	TRBV10-2	TRBJ2-7	TRBD2	once
TGTGCCAGCTCACCAAGGGTGCGGGGGGAGTCCTACAATGAGCAGTTCTTC	CASSPRVRGESYNEQFF	TRBV18	TRBJ2-1	TRBD2	NA
TGTGCCAGCAGCGCTCGGACAGGGAGATACAATGAGCAGTTCTTC	CASSARTGRYNEQFF	TRBV9	TRBJ2-1	TRBD1	NA
TGTGCCAGCAGATTCAGGGCGGATAACACTGAAGCTTTCTTT	CASRFRADNTEAFF	TRBV6-1	TRBJ1-1	NA	NA
TGTGCCAGCAGCGTGACGGATTATTCCTACGAGCAGTACTTC	CASSVTDYSYEQYF	TRBV9	TRBJ2-7	NA	few
TGTGCCAGCTCCGGACTAGGTACAGGGCTCAATGAGCAGTTCTTC	CASSGLGTGLNEQFF	TRBV18	TRBJ2-1	NA	once
TGTGCCAGCTCCATAGGGGGTGGAGAGACCCAGTACTTC	CASSIGGGETQYF	TRBV18	TRBJ2-5	NA	NA
TGTGCCAGCAGCATGACCGGTCTTGGGTTCTATGGCTACACCTTC	CASSMTGLGFYGYTF	TRBV11-2	TRBJ1-2	NA	NA
TGTGCCAGCTCACCACGAGGACAGGGACTCTCCTACGAGCAGTACTTC	CASSPRGQGLSYEQYF	TRBV18	TRBJ2-7	TRBD1	NA
TGTGCCAGCAGCCAAGATCCCTCGGGATCGAGAATCAATGAGCAGTTCTTC	CASSQDPSGSRINEQFF	TRBV4-2	TRBJ2-1	NA	NA
TGTGCCAGCAGCTTAGCAACAGGGAAAGGAAACACCATATATTTT	CASSLATGKGNTIYF	TRBV7-2	TRBJ1-3	NA	NA
TGTGCCAGCAGCCCCGATTTGGTACAGGGGGCGCGGGGCTATGGCTACACCTTC	CASSPDLVQGARGYGYTF	TRBV9	TRBJ1-2	TRBD1	NA
TGTGCCAGCTCAGCCGGGACAAAAAACATTCAGTACTTC	CASSAGTKNIQYF	TRBV18	TRBJ2-4	NA	NA
TGCGCCAGCAGCTCGGACAGGGGTGACAATGAGCAGTTCTTC	CASSSDRGDNEQFF	TRBV5-1	TRBJ2-1	TRBD1	NA
TGTGCCAGCAGCCCGCTAGCGGGGGCACAAGAGACCCAGTACTTC	CASSPLAGAQETQYF	TRBV4-2	TRBJ2-5	TRBD2	NA
TGTGCCAGCAGCGTAGCTGGGGTTCCTGAAGCTTTCTTT	CASSVAGVPEAFF	TRBV9	TRBJ1-1	NA	few
TGTGCCAGCAGCTTTGAGGGGGATAACACTGAAGCTTTCTTT	CASSFEGDNTEAFF	TRBV7-8	TRBJ1-1	NA	NA
TGTGCCAGCAGCTTGGGTGGACAGGAGCAAGAGACCCAGTACTTC	CASSLGGQEQETQYF	TRBV7-7	TRBJ2-5	TRBD1	NA
TGTGCCAGCAGCCCGGCGGGGGTCGGGGAGACCCAGTACTTC	CASSPAGVGETQYF	TRBV5-6	TRBJ2-5	TRBD2	NA
TGTGCCAGCAGCTCGGGGACGGCTGGAAACACCATATATTTT	CASSSGTAGNTIYF	TRBV11-2	TRBJ1-3	NA	NA
TGTGCCAGTAGTATAACAGGAACATCAGCTAACTATGGCTACACCTTC	CASSITGTSANYGYTF	TRBV19	TRBJ1-2	NA	NA
TGTGCCAGTAGTATAGGTGGACTTACAGATACGCAGTATTTT	CASSIGGLTDTQYF	TRBV19	TRBJ2-3	NA	NA
TGCGCCAGCAGCCAAGGGGGGGGAGGGAATTCACCCCTCCACTTT	CASSQGGGGNSPLHF	TRBV4-3	TRBJ1-6	NA	many
TGTGCCAGCAGCGAGGGACTAGCGGGGGCCTACGAGCAGTACTTC	CASSEGLAGAYEQYF	TRBV7-2	TRBJ2-7	TRBD2	NA
TGTGCCAGCTCACCAAAGGTCACAGTTGAGCAGTACTTC	CASSPKVTVEQYF	TRBV18	TRBJ2-7	NA	few
TGTGCCAGCAGCTTGGGACAGCCCGGCGAGCAGTACTTC	CASSLGQPGEQYF	TRBV5-6	TRBJ2-7	NA	NA
TGTGCCAGCAGCCCCATCGGTCAGGGTGGCAGGTACAATGAGCAGTTCTTC	CASSPIGQGGRYNEQFF	TRBV11-2	TRBJ2-1	NA	NA
TGCAGCGTTGAAGGCAGGGGCTTTGGCACAGATACGCAGTATTTT	CSVEGRGFGTDTQYF	TRBV29-1	TRBJ2-3	NA	NA
TGTGCCAGCAGTTCATTCTATGGCTACACCTTC	CASSSFYGYTF	TRBV28	TRBJ1-2	NA	NA
TGTGCCAGCAGTGAAGGGTTTGGGTTCGGGGGTTTCAACACCATATATTTT	CASSEGFGFGGFNTIYF	TRBV6-1	TRBJ1-3	NA	NA
TGTGCCAGCAGCTTATCAGCCGAGGGGACCCAGTACTTC	CASSLSAEGTQYF	TRBV7-2	TRBJ2-5	NA	NA
TGTGCCAGCAGCGAGAGGGCTAGCGGGAGTAGGAATGAGCAGTTCTTC	CASSERASGSRNEQFF	TRBV7-3	TRBJ2-1	TRBD2	NA
TGTGCCAGCAGCCAAGGAAGCAGGGGTTTTTTAGAGACCCAGTACTTC	CASSQGSRGFLETQYF	TRBV14	TRBJ2-5	NA	NA
TGTGCCTGGAGTGTCCTAGCGGGAGAGGCCGGGGAGCTGTTTTTT	CAWSVLAGEAGELFF	TRBV30	TRBJ2-2	TRBD2	NA
TGTGCCAGCAGGCCAGGGTGGGCGCAAGAGACCCAGTACTTC	CASRPGWAQETQYF	TRBV6-6	TRBJ2-5	NA	NA
TGTGCCGGGTCCGGGACAGGGTCCTCCAAACTGTTTTTT	CAGSGTGSSKLFF	TRBV19	TRBJ1-4	TRBD1	NA
TGTGCCAGCAGTTTAGACAGGGTCAAAAACATTCAGTACTTC	CASSLDRVKNIQYF	TRBV28	TRBJ2-4	TRBD1	NA
TGTGCCAGCAGCTTAGGACCTGAGACCCAGTACTTC	CASSLGPETQYF	TRBV7-9	TRBJ2-5	NA	NA
TGTGCCAGCAGTTGGGGAGACAGTATCTATGGCTACACCTTC	CASSWGDSIYGYTF	TRBV28	TRBJ1-2	NA	NA
TGTGCCATCAGTGACCTGGGGGAGAGGGGCTCCTACGAGCAGTACTTC	CAISDLGERGSYEQYF	TRBV10-3	TRBJ2-7	NA	NA
TGTGCCACCAGTATGACAGGGGTCGATATCACTGAAGCTTTCTTT	CATSMTGVDITEAFF	TRBV15	TRBJ1-1	TRBD1	NA
TGTGCCAGCAGCCCGGACGGTCGGTCGGGAGAGACCCAGTACTTC	CASSPDGRSGETQYF	TRBV7-2	TRBJ2-5	NA	NA
TGTGCCAGCAGGGACCCTTGGGTCCGAAATGGCTACACCTTC	CASRDPWVRNGYTF	TRBV2	TRBJ1-2	NA	NA
TGTGCCTGCTTACAGGTCTACGAGCAGTACTTC	CACLQVYEQYF	TRBV30	TRBJ2-7	NA	NA
TGCGCCAGCAGCCTCCGGACAGGCTATGGCTACACCTTC	CASSLRTGYGYTF	TRBV5-1	TRBJ1-2	TRBD1	NA
TGTGCCAGCTCCCGGGGGGCCGATTACGAGCAGTACTTC	CASSRGADYEQYF	TRBV7-2	TRBJ2-7	NA	NA
TGTGCCAGCAGCCGCACTCCGGGGGGGAGTGCAGATACGCAGTATTTT	CASSRTPGGSADTQYF	TRBV5-5	TRBJ2-3	TRBD2	once
TGTGCCACCAGCAGGAGGGAGTTGAACACCGGGGAGCTGTTTTTT	CATSRRELNTGELFF	TRBV15	TRBJ2-2	NA	NA
TGCGCCAGCAGCCAAGGGGGTCGGCAGCCCCAGCATTTT	CASSQGGRQPQHF	TRBV4-3	TRBJ1-5	NA	few
TGTGCCAGCAGCTTACTTGACGGCTACACCTTC	CASSLLDGYTF	TRBV7-3	TRBJ1-2	NA	NA
TGTGCCAGCAGTTTATACGGACAGGGGAACTCTGGAAACACCATATATTTT	CASSLYGQGNSGNTIYF	TRBV28	TRBJ1-3	TRBD1	once
TGTGCCAGCAGCTCCTGGACCTCCCGGGACACTGAAGCTTTCTTT	CASSSWTSRDTEAFF	TRBV7-9	TRBJ1-1	NA	NA
TGCGCCAGCAGTGGACTCGCGGGAGGGGGGAACGAGCAGTACTTC	CASSGLAGGGNEQYF	TRBV10-2	TRBJ2-7	TRBD2	NA
TGTGCCAGCAGTAACAGGGAGGGGGTTTACGAGCAGTACTTC	CASSNREGVYEQYF	TRBV6-1	TRBJ2-7	NA	NA